The 16 T cell receptor beta chains below were found in one sample sequenced in a study of shared clonotypes between healthy human individuals. Here immunoSEQ multiplex PCR was the method, and the copy in TCRdb shows in-frame clones only, minus some. The repertoire holds hundreds of thousands of clones, with approximately 95% as singletons. Selected positively for CCR7 and CD45RO-negative, naive CD8 cells excluded terminally differentiated effector memory CD45RA+ cells. Sequencing used naive CD8+ T cells sorted from blood. The receptors were gathered from a woman in her twenties or thirties in good health.

The J gene is TRBJ2-3, the V gene TRBV7-2; perhaps TRBD2 as D (5 bases). Trimming shortened V by 10 bases and J by 6 bases, and 17 bases separated the two germline ends. The length of the CDR3 is 13 residues. Germline-derived CDR1 and CDR2 are SGHTA and FQGNSA. CDR3 DNA: TGTGCCATAGGAGAGGGCATTGGGGATACGCAGTATTTT. Its protein product is CAIGEGIGDTQYF. Based on the CDR3 plus reference TRBV7-2 and TRBJ2-3, the full variable domain is GAGVSQSPSNKVTEKGKDVELRCDPISGHTALYWYRQSLGQGLEFLIYFQGNSAPDKSGLPSDRFSAERTGGSVSTLTIQRTQQEDSAVYLCAIGEGIGDTQYFGPGTRLTVL.

With regard to this clone: Different DNA sequences within this sample yield the same CDR3. The chain employs TRBV5-6 and TRBJ2-2; no reliable D call. Germline V gene sequence: CDR1 SGHDT, CDR2 YYEEEE. The CDR3 consists of 12 residues. The V gene lost 4 bases and the J gene lost 5 bases, with 6 bases spanning the gap. CDR3 residues: CASSPGTGELFF. CDR3 DNA: TGTGCCAGCAGCCCCGGAACCGGGGAGCTGTTTTTT.

V is TRBV6-1 and J is TRBJ1-2; 8 bases fit TRBD1. Germline V gene lookup returns CDR1 MNHNS and CDR2 SASEGT. The V and J ends lost 2 bases and 3 bases, in that order; junction bases with no gene match: 14. The CDR3 is 18 residues long. CDR3 region: CASSEYPTGEATYYGYTF. The CDR3 region has the DNA TGTGCCAGCAGTGAATACCCGACAGGGGAGGCCACTTACTATGGCTACACCTTC.

Regarding this clone: Within the sample, other DNA sequences also encode this same CDR3. The V gene is TRBV28, the J gene TRBJ2-7, with 8 bases that match TRBD2. CDR1 is MDHEN and CDR2 is SYDVKM in the germline V gene. J lost 0 bases, V lost 7 bases, and 5 bases had no gene match. The CDR3 runs to 14 residues. The DNA for the CDR3 is TGTGCCAGCACCCTAGCGGGCAGCTCCTACGAGCAGTACTTC. The encoded protein is CASTLAGSSYEQYF.

The table lists this clone with a count of one. This chain joins TRBV29-1 and TRBJ1-3, with D maybe TRBD1 (5 bases). The V and J ends lost 0 bases and 2 bases respectively, with 14 bases between them. This CDR3 spans 16 amino acids. CDR1 and CDR2 (germline): SQVTM, ANQGSEA. CDR3 protein: CSVEEWSRDTGNTIYF. CDR3 DNA sequence: TGCAGCGTTGAAGAGTGGTCCAGGGATACTGGAAACACCATATATTTT.

V and J are TRBV4-1 and TRBJ2-3, with a weak D call TRBD2 (5 bases). With 4 bases removed from V and 0 bases from J, the gap between germline ends came to 11 bases. The germline CDR1 and CDR2 sequences are MGHRA and YSYEKL. This CDR3 is 15 amino acids long. CDR3 in amino acids: CASSPGITSTDTQYF. CDR3 nucleotide sequence: TGCGCCAGCAGCCCGGGGATAACTAGCACAGATACGCAGTATTTT.

This clone was found once. The chain has TRBV2 and TRBJ2-7, with 10 bases matching TRBD1. Germline trimming cut 9 bases from V and 1 base from J; bases unmatched to any gene: 6. Germline V lookup: CDR1 SNHLY, CDR2 FYNNEI. This CDR3 region has 14 residues. The CDR3: CARRDRGNSYEQYF. The DNA of the CDR3 is TGTGCCAGAAGGGACAGGGGCAATTCCTACGAGCAGTACTTC. The complete variable domain, with remaining parts taken from reference TRBV2 and TRBJ2-7, reads EPEVTQTPSHQVTQMGQEVILRCVPISNHLYFYWYRQILGQKVEFLVSFYNNEISEKSEIFDDQFSVERPDGSNFTLKIRSTKLEDSAMYFCARRDRGNSYEQYFGPGTRLTVT.

The rearrangement uses TRBV2 and TRBJ1-4; tentatively, D is TRBD1 (5 bases). Trimming removed 5 bases at V and 0 bases at J, with 19 bases between. The germline V gene encodes CDR1 SNHLY and CDR2 FYNNEI. The CDR3 sequence is 18 residues long. The CDR3 region has the DNA TGTGCCAGCAGTCACCTTAAGGGCAGGGACGCAACTAATGAAAAACTGTTTTTT. Its translation is CASSHLKGRDATNEKLFF.

The chain combines TRBV19 with TRBJ1-5; 10 positions agree with TRBD1. V was pared by 5 bases and J by 0 bases, with 16 bases of the junction left unmatched. Germline V gene data show CDR1 as LNHDA and CDR2 as SQIVND (reference sequence). The CDR3 runs to 20 residues. CDR3 loop: CASSPPSGTGDPYSNQPQHF. CDR3 coding DNA: TGTGCCAGTAGTCCCCCCTCAGGGACAGGGGACCCTTATAGCAATCAGCCCCAGCATTTT.

This rearrangement joins TRBV19 to TRBJ1-6; D remains ambiguous. The V end lost 6 bases, the J end lost 8 bases, and 23 bases lay between the germline ends. The length of the CDR3 is 17 residues. Germline loops: CDR1 LNHDA, CDR2 SQIVND (reference sequence). CDR3 protein: CASRPLDVGEEDSPLHF. CDR3 DNA: TGTGCCAGTAGACCCCTTGATGTTGGGGAAGAAGATTCACCCCTCCACTTT.

This chain uses TRBV28 with TRBJ2-3; TRBD2 matches at 12 bases. The CDR3 sequence is 17 residues long. Germline CDR1 reads MDHEN; CDR2 reads SYDVKM. The V segment lost 7 bases and the J segment 4 bases; nucleotides outside the gene matches: 12. The CDR3 protein is CASTQFLAGGPSDTQYF. The CDR3 DNA follows: TGTGCCAGCACCCAATTCCTAGCGGGAGGGCCGTCAGATACGCAGTATTTT. The complete variable domain, with remaining parts taken from reference TRBV28 and TRBJ2-3, reads DVKVTQSSRYLVKRTGEKVFLECVQDMDHENMFWYRQDPGLGLRLIYFSYDVKMKEKGDIPEGYSVSREKKERFSLILESASTNQTSMYLCASTQFLAGGPSDTQYFGPGTRLTVL.

This chain uses TRBV2 with TRBJ2-7; unclear D gene. V shed 1 base and J shed 6 bases, with 10 bases lying between them. This CDR3 contains 13 residues. In germline, CDR1 is SNHLY, CDR2 FYNNEI. The CDR3 sequence: CASSEGRLREQYF. CDR3 DNA: TGTGCCAGCAGTGAAGGACGTTTACGCGAGCAGTACTTC.

The CDR3 reads CASSEPRRTGGGLPSYEQYF. The CDR3 DNA follows: TGCGCCAGCAGTGAGCCGAGGAGGACAGGAGGGGGGTTACCCTCCTACGAGCAGTACTTC. The V and J genes are TRBV10-1 and TRBJ2-7; D is possibly TRBD1 (7 bases). Trimming cost V 2 bases and J 0 bases, with 26 bases left between them. CDR3 length: 20 residues. Germline V gene sequence: CDR1 WNHNN, CDR2 SYGVQD (reference sequence).

The rearrangement links TRBV2 to TRBJ1-5; D gene ambiguous. Germline values: CDR1 SNHLY, CDR2 FYNNEI. The CDR3 is made up of 13 amino acids. Trimming took off 4 bases at V and 5 bases at J, with 9 bases between the two ends. CDR3 sequence (DNA): TGTGCCAGCAGTGCGCAGAGCTATCAGCCCCAGCATTTT. Translation: CASSAQSYQPQHF.

The V and J genes are TRBV6-5 and TRBJ2-7; 8 nucleotides line up with TRBD2. The junction had 4 bases not matched to a gene; V was cut back by 0 bases and J by 0 bases. CDR3 length: 16 amino acids. Germline assignment: CDR1 MNHEY and CDR2 SVGAGI. The CDR3 sequence is CASSYSLAGISYEQYF. The CDR3 bases are TGTGCCAGCAGTTACTCGCTAGCGGGTATCTCCTACGAGCAGTACTTC.

The DNA of the CDR3 is TGCGCCAGCAGCTTGGCCGCGTCCCCGGATAATCAGCCCCAGCATTTT. The encoded protein is CASSLAASPDNQPQHF. The chain employs TRBV5-1 and TRBJ1-5; D gene uncertain. The CDR3 covers 16 residues. Germline CDR1 is SGHRS and CDR2 is YFSETQ. The V end was cut by 0 bases, the J end by 4 bases, with 14 bases between.